This T cell receptor beta chain emerged from a study of T cells in Graves' hyperthyroidism and ophthalmopathy. There were TCR beta CDR3 regions amplified from RNA transcripts. The HTBI set primed first-round TCR CDR3 RT-PCR. TCRdb re-derived calls from the multiplex PCR reads in MiXCR, one entry per CDR3 protein. The sample records under 200,000 distinct CDR3 sequences, over 7.5% being singletons. A few counts support this clonotype. V gave up 5 bases and J gave up 0 bases; unmatched junction bases: 10. Germline CDR1 and CDR2: DFQATT and SNEGSKA (reference sequence). This CDR3 spans 18 amino acids. This receptor was identified in a woman between 18 and 29 years old with Graves' hyperthyroidism that later progressed to Graves' ophthalmopathy. The sequencing input was blood. The chain joins TRBV20-1 to TRBJ2-3, with TRBD2 matching over 14 bases. Written as DNA, the CDR3 is TGCAGTGCTGACCCGGGACTAGCGGGGGTTTCTAGCACAGATACGCAGTATTTT. As protein: CSADPGLAGVSSTDTQYF.